The TCR beta chain under discussion was sequenced for a study of PD-L1 blockade in urothelial cancer. TCRdb's table, derived via immunoSEQ multiplex PCR, lists solely in-frame clones and lacks some. The sample shows about 88,000 clones, 85% to 95% of them seen only once. Germline CDR1 MDHEN, CDR2 SYDVKM. The CDR3 length is 13 residues. V is TRBV28 and J is TRBJ2-5; 11 positions match TRBD1. The sequenced sample was PBMCs, obtained around atezolizumab (anti-PD-L1) treatment. The receptor was isolated from a man aged 60 to 75 with urothelial cancer. CDR3 sequence: CASGTGGRETQYF. CDR3 DNA sequence: TGTGCTTCCGGGACAGGGGGGCGAGAGACCCAGTACTTC.